The rows below give T cell receptor beta chains drawn from one sample of a study of blood T cell repertoires in COVID-19. The protocol was immunoSEQ multiplex PCR, while the TCRdb copy is restricted to in-frame clones and leaves out a portion. The data show about 200,000 clones, with 89% seen just once and under 7% held by the top ten. Sequences were obtained from peripheral blood. These receptor sequences come from a man between 60 and 70 years old who had recovered from COVID-19. Each CDR3 is given with its conserved first and last residue. The D gene is left open where the match is weak. Not every row has a clone size; where given, it reads once, few, many or a size class.

DNA: TGTGCCAGCAGCTTAAGCCAGGGGGCAAACACTGAAGCTTTCTTT
CDR3: CASSLSQGANTEAFF
V: TRBV7-3
size: few
J: TRBJ1-1
D: TRBD1

DNA: TGTGCCAGCAGCTTGGGGGTAGCGGGAGGGTACTACAATGAGCAGTTCTTC
CDR3: CASSLGVAGGYYNEQFF
V: TRBV5-4
size: NA
J: TRBJ2-1
D: TRBD2

DNA: TGCAGCGTTGAAGGGGGAGCAGCGACGGAGACCCAGTACTTC
CDR3: CSVEGGAATETQYF
V: TRBV29-1
size: once
J: TRBJ2-5
D: NA

DNA: TGTGCCAGTAGTATTAACAGTGTCAATCAGCCCCAGCATTTT
CDR3: CASSINSVNQPQHF
V: TRBV19
size: once
J: TRBJ1-5
D: NA

DNA: TGTGCCAGTAGTATAGGCGCGGGAGCTTACAACGAGCAGTACTTC
CDR3: CASSIGAGAYNEQYF
V: TRBV19
size: NA
J: TRBJ2-7
D: TRBD2

DNA: TGCGCCAGCAGCTTGGGGGCTTCCTGGGAGACCCAGTACTTC
CDR3: CASSLGASWETQYF
V: TRBV5-1
size: NA
J: TRBJ2-5
D: NA

DNA: TGTGCCACCTCCACGAGACAGGGCGGGTACGAGCAGTACTTC
CDR3: CATSTRQGGYEQYF
V: TRBV7-9
size: NA
J: TRBJ2-7
D: TRBD1

DNA: TGTGCCAGCAGTCCCAAAAGGGGACTAGCGGAGGAGACCCAGTACTTC
CDR3: CASSPKRGLAEETQYF
V: TRBV2
size: NA
J: TRBJ2-5
D: TRBD2

DNA: TGTGCCAGCAGTGATCGGTATTACTACGAGCAGTACTTC
CDR3: CASSDRYYYEQYF
V: TRBV2
size: NA
J: TRBJ2-7
D: NA

DNA: TGTGCCAGCAGTCCCCATTACGAGCAGTACTTC
CDR3: CASSPHYEQYF
V: TRBV6-2/TRBV6-3
size: NA
J: TRBJ2-7
D: NA

DNA: TGTGCCAGCAGGCGGGACTCCCGGGGGAGGAATGAGCAGTTCTTC
CDR3: CASRRDSRGRNEQFF
V: TRBV2
size: NA
J: TRBJ2-1
D: NA

DNA: TGTGCCAGCACTCCTCTAGGCATCACCGGGGAGCTGTTTTTT
CDR3: CASTPLGITGELFF
V: TRBV11-2
size: NA
J: TRBJ2-2
D: NA

DNA: TGTGCCAGCAGCCCGGAGCTGCACCGCTCCTACGAGCAGTACTTC
CDR3: CASSPELHRSYEQYF
V: TRBV5-4
size: NA
J: TRBJ2-7
D: NA

DNA: TGCAGCGTTGAACAGGGCGCAGATACGCAGTATTTT
CDR3: CSVEQGADTQYF
V: TRBV29-1
size: NA
J: TRBJ2-3
D: NA